The rows below give T cell receptor beta chains drawn from one sample of a study of T-cell reconstitution after alpha-beta-depleted transplantation in children. TCRdb re-derived calls from the PCR reads in MiXCR, one entry per CDR3 protein. The sample carries around 700,000 distinct CDR3 sequences, about an eighth recorded once. The sequencing used PBMCs, collected before TCRalphabeta/CD19-depleted stem cell transplant. Every receptor here comes from a girl aged 2 to 9 with congenital amegakaryocytic thrombocytopenia, due to receive a stem cell transplant. Each CDR3 is given without its conserved first and last residue. A row's size may be missing; if present it is once, few, many or a size class.

j_gene	v_gene	abundance	CDR3aa
TRBJ2-7	TRBV12-3/TRBV12-4	many	ASSLDQGNEQY
TRBJ2-7	TRBV29-1	few	SVLAGEAYEQY
TRBJ1-1	TRBV5-4	few	ASSSLGQKVPEAF
TRBJ2-3	TRBV20-1	many	SAGAATTSTDTQY
TRBJ1-2	TRBV7-8	few	ASSLILRYGYT
TRBJ2-1	TRBV5-1	many	ASSFGDGDNEQF
TRBJ1-1	TRBV7-3	few	ASSPPRVASMNTEAF
TRBJ2-5	TRBV15	many	ATSRTLADQETQY
TRBJ2-1	TRBV20-1	many	SVIGPGQDNEQF
TRBJ2-1	TRBV20-1	many	SAKPNRPPRDEQF
TRBJ1-1	TRBV7-9	many	ASSLAGGLSEAF
TRBJ2-7	TRBV12-3/TRBV12-4	few	ASSPLSGIAYEQY
TRBJ2-1	TRBV5-1	.	ASSPTGTGIAYNEQF
TRBJ2-7	TRBV12-3/TRBV12-4	.	ASTAGWGSYEQY
TRBJ1-5	TRBV5-1	few	ASSVGQGAYQPQH
TRBJ1-4	TRBV7-2	.	ASSPLGSSNEKLF
TRBJ2-7	TRBV28	many	ASRNRGSSYEQY
TRBJ2-1	TRBV6-2/TRBV6-3	many	ASRILPASYNEQF
TRBJ2-1	TRBV9	.	ASSVDLFNNEQF
TRBJ1-2	TRBV7-9	.	ASSLLTGNYGYT
TRBJ2-1	TRBV12-5	few	ASAPLGGIWNEQF
TRBJ1-2	TRBV5-1	many	ASSLEVFYGYT
TRBJ2-3	TRBV7-8	.	ASSKGTSVTDTQY
TRBJ2-7	TRBV5-1	many	ASSLTGTTYEQY
TRBJ2-4	TRBV20-1	many	SQSGHKNIQY
TRBJ2-7	TRBV2	many	ASRGTSGSYEQY
TRBJ2-5	TRBV7-9	.	ASSLPRTGEETQY
TRBJ2-7	TRBV4-1	many	ASSQVRSYEQY
TRBJ2-1	TRBV25-1	.	ASRPAGDTYNEQF
TRBJ2-5	TRBV12-3/TRBV12-4	many	ASRASWEETQY
TRBJ2-7	TRBV20-1	many	SARQGYEQY
TRBJ1-1	TRBV7-8	.	ASSLVLQNTEAF
TRBJ2-3	TRBV27	few	ASSRLLSGRADTQY
TRBJ2-7	TRBV20-1	many	SADRGYEQY
TRBJ2-7	TRBV5-1	once	ASSLVGASGYEQY
TRBJ2-1	TRBV20-1	many	SARETSGNVLEQF
TRBJ2-5	TRBV28	many	ASSLVAGRLISQETQY
TRBJ2-3	TRBV12-3/TRBV12-4	many	ASSLTGPLTDTQY
TRBJ2-3	TRBV12-3/TRBV12-4	.	ASSLVGQGADTQY
TRBJ2-1	TRBV12-3/TRBV12-4	few	ASPGGLAYNEQF
TRBJ2-2	TRBV7-8	.	ASSFRSRPGELF